Below, 21 T cell receptor beta chains from the same sample are listed, as sequenced in a study of cytomegalovirus exposure and HLA in healthy donors. Vbeta (60) and Jbeta (13) primers were used in the PCR. Generated by immunoSEQ multiplex PCR, the TCRdb table keeps only in-frame clones and is missing some. The table records 150,000 to 200,000 clones, under 85% of them present only once. Sequenced material: PBMCs. These receptors were collected from a female donor in good health and CMV-seronegative.

The chain recombines TRBV5-1 with TRBJ1-4; D is unresolved. The V end was cut by 4 bases, the J end by 8 bases, with 18 bases between. CDR3 length: 15 amino acids. In germline, CDR1 is SGHRS, CDR2 YFSETQ. Here the CDR3 reads CASSPVVVTGEKLFF. The CDR3 DNA follows: TGCGCCAGCAGCCCGGTTGTTGTTACGGGGGAAAAACTGTTTTTT.

This sequence joins TRBV4-2 and TRBJ2-1; the match to TRBD2 covers 12 bases. V lost 0 bases and J lost 5; bases outside the gene matches: 5. In germline, CDR1 is LGHNA, CDR2 YNFKEQ. There are 17 residues in the CDR3. CDR3: CASSQDPTSGRNNEQFF. The CDR3 DNA reads as TGTGCCAGCAGCCAAGATCCCACTAGCGGGAGGAACAATGAGCAGTTCTTC.

The chain links TRBV28 to TRBJ2-7; a possible D gene is TRBD1 (6 bases). The V end lost 7 bases, the J end lost 2 bases, and 15 bases lay between the germline ends. CDR3 length: 14 amino acids. In germline, CDR1 is MDHEN, CDR2 SYDVKM. The CDR3 region has the DNA TGTGCCAGCACTGTGGGCCAGGGGACCTACGAGCAGTACTTC. Translation gives CASTVGQGTYEQYF.

This clone was detected a few times. The J gene is TRBJ2-3, the V gene TRBV6-1; tentatively, D is TRBD2 (5 bases). The V end was cut by 8 bases, the J end by 5 bases, with 14 bases between. Germline CDR1 is MNHNS and CDR2 is SASEGT. CDR3 length: 13 residues. The CDR3 nucleotides read TGTGCCAGCGATCGGGGTTTTGTAGATACGCAGTATTTT. Its translation is CASDRGFVDTQYF.

CDR3 bases: TGTGCCAGTAGTACCACCCGCGGCACTGAAGCTTTCTTT. It codes for CASSTTRGTEAFF. The V and J genes are TRBV19 and TRBJ1-1; no definite D call. Deletions cut 4 bases from V and 4 bases from J, with 10 bases between. CDR3 size: 13 residues. Per the germline V gene, CDR1 is LNHDA and CDR2 is SQIVND (reference sequence).

V usage is TRBV11-3 and J usage is TRBJ1-1; no clear D gene. Germline values: CDR1 SGHNT, CDR2 YENEEA. The V gene lost 5 bases and the J gene lost 7 bases, with 11 bases spanning the gap. The CDR3 extends over 12 amino acids. CDR3 amino acids: CASSPGSGEAFF. CDR3 DNA sequence: TGTGCCAGCAGCCCGGGGTCGGGTGAAGCTTTCTTT.

This chain connects TRBV5-8 to TRBJ2-1; 8 positions match TRBD2. J gave up 4 bases and V 4 bases, and 10 bases lay outside the gene matches. CDR1 and CDR2 (germline): SGHTS, YDEGEE. This CDR3 has 16 residues. The CDR3, as DNA: TGTGCCAGCAGCGCAACCATAGCGGGGACTTACAATGAGCAGTTCTTC. Translation: CASSATIAGTYNEQFF.

In its sample, this clone was seen once. The genes are TRBV6-5 and TRBJ1-4; D perhaps matches TRBD1 (6 bases). The germline V gene encodes CDR1 MNHEY and CDR2 SVGAGI. The CDR3 has 12 amino acids. Trimming took off 6 bases at V and 8 bases at J, with 10 bases between the two ends. The DNA for the CDR3 is TGTGCCAGCAGCCCTGGGGGCGAAAAACTGTTTTTT. This sequence encodes CASSPGGEKLFF.

The V gene is TRBV28, the J gene TRBJ2-3, with D unclear. Germline V gene lookup returns CDR1 MDHEN and CDR2 SYDVKM. The CDR3 has 14 residues. The V and J ends lost 3 bases and 4 bases respectively, with 11 bases between them. CDR3 loop: CASSLLSVADTQYF. The CDR3, as DNA: TGTGCCAGCAGTTTGTTATCGGTGGCAGATACGCAGTATTTT.

This clone was observed a few times. The CDR3 DNA reads as TGTGCAAGTCGCCCCGCCCCAACCGCAGGGGGCCTCTACGAGCAGTACTTC. Translation gives CASRPAPTAGGLYEQYF. This chain connects TRBV12-2 to TRBJ2-7; TRBD1, the D gene given by the table, was not confirmed from the DNA. TRBV12-2 is shown as a pseudogene. The CDR3 loop spans 17 amino acids.

This clone occurred a few times. The chain combines TRBV28 with TRBJ1-2; D gene unclear. This CDR3 contains 12 residues. Trimming took 7 bases from V and 4 from J, leaving 10 bases between them. The germline V gene encodes CDR1 MDHEN and CDR2 SYDVKM. CDR3 coding DNA: TGTGCCAGCACCACTAGGGTCTATGGCTACACCTTC. Protein product: CASTTRVYGYTF.

The V call is TRBV5-4, the J call TRBJ1-3; a weak D match, TRBD1 (5 bases). Trimming removed 4 bases at V and 2 bases at J, with 10 bases between. Germline CDR1 reads SGHNT; CDR2 reads YYREEE (reference sequence). The CDR3 has 14 amino acids. The CDR3 is CASSAQGTGNTIYF. For the CDR3, the DNA is TGTGCCAGCAGCGCCCAGGGAACTGGAAACACCATATATTTT. The complete variable domain, with remaining parts taken from reference TRBV5-4 and TRBJ1-3, reads ETGVTQSPTHLIKTRGQQVTLRCSSQSGHNTVSWYQQALGQGPQFIFQYYREEENGRGNFPPRFSGLQFPNYSSELNVNALELDDSALYLCASSAQGTGNTIYFGEGSWLTVV.

The genes are TRBV5-4 and TRBJ2-3; TRBD2 aligns across 15 bases. Germline V gene lookup returns CDR1 SGHNT and CDR2 YYREEE (reference sequence). This CDR3 has 19 residues. Trimming took 6 bases from V and 4 from J; bases not matched to a gene: 15. This chain's CDR3 is CASTRGTSGRYGSADTQYF. CDR3 DNA sequence: TGTGCCAGCACCCGAGGGACTAGCGGGAGGTATGGGTCCGCAGATACGCAGTATTTT.

The gene calls are TRBV27 and TRBJ1-1; TRBD1 matches at 7 bases. CDR3 length: 14 residues. Germline V CDR1 and CDR2: MNHEY, SMNVEV (reference sequence). V trimming: 2 bases; J trimming: 2 bases; junction bases outside the gene matches: 2. In DNA, the CDR3 is TGTGCCAGCAGTTTAGGAGGGGGCAACACTGAAGCTTTCTTT. It yields the protein CASSLGGGNTEAFF.

The chain has TRBV7-8 and TRBJ2-7; D may be TRBD2 (5 bases). Germline V gene sequence: CDR1 SGHVS, CDR2 FQNEAQ. The V and J ends lost 2 bases and 6 bases respectively, with 8 bases between them. The CDR3 has 12 amino acids. The CDR3 DNA reads as TGTGCCAGCAGCTTAAGAGGGCTCGAGCAGTACTTC. Encoded protein: CASSLRGLEQYF.

The V and J genes are TRBV7-7 and TRBJ2-7, with 9 nucleotides matching TRBD1. Germline CDR1 reads SSHAT; CDR2 reads FNYEAQ (reference sequence). The CDR3 sequence is 14 residues long. V lost 5 bases and J lost 2; bases outside the gene matches: 4. The CDR3 reads CASSPRTGAYEQYF. DNA of the CDR3: TGTGCCAGCAGCCCGCGGACAGGGGCCTACGAGCAGTACTTC.

This chain connects TRBV19 to TRBJ2-7, with D perhaps TRBD2 (6 bases). Trimming removed 3 bases at V and 1 base at J, with 10 bases between. The germline V gene encodes CDR1 LNHDA and CDR2 SQIVND (reference sequence). The CDR3 is 14 amino acids. CDR3 nucleotides: TGTGCCAGTAGTATGCTGGGGGGATCCTACGAGCAGTACTTC. Amino acids: CASSMLGGSYEQYF. Based on the CDR3 plus reference TRBV19 and TRBJ2-7, the full variable domain is DGGITQSPKYLFRKEGQNVTLSCEQNLNHDAMYWYRQDPGQGLRLIYYSQIVNDFQKGDIAEGYSVSREKKESFPLTVTSAQKNPTAFYLCASSMLGGSYEQYFGPGTRLTVT.

This clone has only one observation. The CDR3 loop is CASSVVGGPPVGELFF. In DNA, the CDR3 is TGTGCCAGCAGCGTCGTGGGGGGGCCGCCGGTCGGGGAGCTGTTTTTT. This sequence joins TRBV9 and TRBJ2-2; tentative D call: TRBD2 (7 bases). Trimming shortened V by 2 bases and J by 7 bases, and 18 bases separated the two germline ends. This CDR3 has 16 residues. Per the germline V gene, CDR1 is SGDLS and CDR2 is YYNGEE.

The CDR3 region has the DNA TGTGCCAGCAGCTTAGCGACAGGGGATGGCTACACCTTC. As protein: CASSLATGDGYTF. The chain carries TRBV7-2 and TRBJ1-2, with TRBD1 identical over 8 bases. The V segment lost 0 bases and the J segment 6 bases; nucleotides outside the gene matches: 0. From germline, CDR1 is SGHTA and CDR2 FQGNSA. The CDR3 totals 13 residues.

In regard to this clone: The same CDR3 arises from other DNA sequences in this sample as well. This chain links TRBV11-2 with TRBJ2-7; 8 bases agree with TRBD2. CDR3 length equals 14 residues. Germline V lookup: CDR1 SGHAT, CDR2 FQNNGV. The ends lost 1 base at V and 1 base at J; junction bases unmatched: 0. This CDR3 is CASSLAGGSYEQYF. The CDR3 DNA reads as TGTGCCAGCAGCTTAGCGGGAGGGTCCTACGAGCAGTACTTC. The variable domain in full, with the rest retrieved from reference TRBV11-2 and TRBJ2-7, is EAGVAQSPRYKIIEKRQSVAFWCNPISGHATLYWYQQILGQGPKLLIQFQNNGVVDDSQLPKDRFSAERLKGVDSTLKIQPAKLEDSAVYLCASSLAGGSYEQYFGPGTRLTVT.

The chain couples TRBV6-1 to TRBJ2-7; TRBD1 agrees at 7 bases. Germline CDR1 and CDR2: MNHNS and SASEGT. The CDR3 has 14 amino acids. Trimming removed 5 bases from V and 2 bases from J; junction bases left unmatched: 6. The CDR3 nucleotides are TGTGCCAGCAGTCCCACAGGGGTAGCCTACGAGCAGTACTTC. Its protein is CASSPTGVAYEQYF.